The present T cell receptor (beta chain) was sequenced within a study of PD-L1 blockade in urothelial cancer. As to time point: peripheral blood 6 weeks after treatment start. Only in-frame clones appear in the TCRdb table, and some are missing; sequencing was by immunoSEQ multiplex PCR. The repertoire holds 42,000 or so clones, with roughly four fifths as singletons. Germline trimming cut 3 bases from V and 7 bases from J; bases unmatched to any gene: 9. The CDR3 covers 16 residues. Germline CDR1 is SEHNR and CDR2 is FQNEAQ (reference sequence). The starting material was PBMCs, obtained around atezolizumab (anti-PD-L1) treatment. The chain uses TRBV7-9 and TRBJ2-1; 10 bases are a match to TRBD2. The sequence derives from a man in his sixties with urothelial cancer. CDR3 residues: CASSFIAGGMRNEQFF. The CDR3 DNA is TGTGCCAGCAGCTTCATAGCGGGGGGTATGAGAAATGAGCAGTTCTTC.